One and the same sample provided the 22 T cell receptor beta chains below, sequenced in a study of blood T cell repertoires in COVID-19. Generated by immunoSEQ multiplex PCR, the TCRdb table keeps only in-frame clones and is missing some. The repertoire includes over 300,000 clones, under 90% of them detected once, and 10% sits in the top ten. The material sequenced was PBMCs or T cells enriched from blood (not recorded which). These receptors were obtained from a woman under 30 who had recovered from COVID-19.

CDR3 loop: CASSLLAGEQYF. The CDR3 DNA sequence: TGTGCCAGCAGCCTCCTCGCCGGTGAGCAGTACTTC. The chain uses TRBV7-9 and TRBJ2-7; D call uncertain. The V end was cut by 5 bases, the J end by 7 bases, with 12 bases between. This CDR3 is built from 12 residues. Per the germline V gene, CDR1 is SEHNR and CDR2 is FQNEAQ (reference sequence).

The V gene is TRBV19, the J gene TRBJ2-2; 12 positions match TRBD2. This CDR3 is built from 18 residues. Germline values: CDR1 LNHDA, CDR2 SQIVND (reference sequence). V shed 7 bases, J shed 4 bases, and the junction held 13 bases outside the gene matches. This CDR3 reads CASTATSGRWSGTGELFF. In DNA form, the CDR3 reads TGTGCCAGTACCGCAACTAGCGGGAGGTGGTCTGGCACCGGGGAGCTGTTTTTT.

The CDR3 reads CASSPSPGQGPTEAFF. For the CDR3, the DNA is TGTGCCAGCAGTCCCTCCCCGGGACAGGGGCCCACTGAAGCTTTCTTT. This rearrangement joins TRBV28 to TRBJ1-1; 10 nucleotides agree with TRBD1. The CDR3 sequence is 16 residues long. The V segment lost 5 bases and the J segment 4 bases; nucleotides outside the gene matches: 10. Germline-derived CDR1 and CDR2 are MDHEN and SYDVKM.

Ten or more counts support this clone. This chain links TRBV21-1 with TRBJ1-2; the table's TRBD1 call for D was not verified on the DNA. TRBV21-1 is a documented pseudogene. The CDR3 is 16 amino acids. The CDR3 nucleotides are TGTGCCAGCAGCCCCTTGGGGGACAGGGGGTTGAATGGCTACACCTTC. It yields the protein CASSPLGDRGLNGYTF.

The sample holds one count of this clone. Different DNA sequences within this sample yield the same CDR3. The chain carries TRBV18 and TRBJ1-1, with D perhaps TRBD1 (5 bases). Trimming removed 1 base from V and 2 bases from J, with 8 bases in between. There are 14 residues in the CDR3. Germline lookup yields CDR1 KGHSH and CDR2 LQKENI. Here the CDR3 reads CASSPLGGNTEAFF. The CDR3 region has the DNA TGTGCCAGCTCACCACTGGGGGGAAACACTGAAGCTTTCTTT.

This clone was recorded once. The chain links TRBV7-8 to TRBJ1-1; 8 nucleotides match TRBD1. The V gene's germline CDR1 is SGHVS and CDR2 FQNEAQ. The CDR3 runs to 14 residues. V gave up 5 bases and J gave up 4 bases; unmatched junction bases: 6. CDR3 sequence reads: CASSVYRGSTEAFF. The CDR3 DNA reads TGTGCCAGCAGCGTTTACAGGGGGTCCACTGAAGCTTTCTTT.

The chain is built from TRBV28 and TRBJ1-1, with D perhaps matching TRBD1 (5 bases). The CDR3 sequence is 13 residues long. Germline CDR1 MDHEN, CDR2 SYDVKM. V shed 7 bases and J shed 0 bases, with 9 bases lying between them. CDR3 nucleotide sequence: TGTGCCAGCAAGGGGATTATGAACACTGAAGCTTTCTTT. It is translated as CASKGIMNTEAFF.

V and J are TRBV19 and TRBJ1-2; possibly TRBD1 for D (6 bases). CDR1 LNHDA and CDR2 SQIVND come from the germline V gene (reference sequence). V was clipped by 4 bases and J by 1 base, with 10 bases between them. The CDR3 runs to 14 residues. CDR3 protein: CASSTGEFNYGYTF. In DNA, the CDR3 is TGTGCCAGTAGTACAGGGGAGTTTAACTATGGCTACACCTTC. The full variable domain, its missing parts supplied by reference TRBV19 and TRBJ1-2, is DGGITQSPKYLFRKEGQNVTLSCEQNLNHDAMYWYRQDPGQGLRLIYYSQIVNDFQKGDIAEGYSVSREKKESFPLTVTSAQKNPTAFYLCASSTGEFNYGYTFGSGTRLTVV.

The CDR3 spells CASSPYRDRTDTQYF. The CDR3, as DNA: TGCGCCAGCAGCCCGTACAGGGACCGCACAGATACGCAGTATTTT. This sequence joins TRBV4-1 and TRBJ2-3; tentatively, D is TRBD1 (6 bases). Germline V lookup: CDR1 MGHRA, CDR2 YSYEKL. The CDR3 sequence is 15 residues long. With 4 bases removed from V and 1 base from J, the gap between germline ends came to 12 bases.

The V and J genes are TRBV6-6 and TRBJ1-5, with D perhaps TRBD1 (5 bases). The CDR3 contains 15 residues. Germline values: CDR1 MNHNY, CDR2 SVGAGI (reference sequence). V was clipped by 5 bases and J by 7 bases, with 18 bases between them. The CDR3 is CASSLQVEGGQPQHF. CDR3 sequence (DNA): TGTGCCAGCAGTCTACAGGTGGAAGGCGGCCAGCCCCAGCATTTT.

The J gene is TRBJ1-2, the V gene TRBV7-9; 8 bases are a match to TRBD1. This CDR3 is 16 amino acids long. V shed 4 bases, J shed 2 bases, and the junction held 9 bases outside the gene matches. Germline CDR1 SEHNR, CDR2 FQNEAQ (reference sequence). In nucleotides, the CDR3 is TGTGCCAGCAGCTCTACCCGACAGGGGAAGAACTATGGCTACACCTTC. Its translation is CASSSTRQGKNYGYTF. Complete variable domain (other parts from reference TRBV7-9 and TRBJ1-2): DTGVSQNPRHKITKRGQNVTFRCDPISEHNRLYWYRQTLGQGPEFLTYFQNEAQLEKSRLLSDRFSAERPKGSFSTLEIQRTEQGDSAMYLCASSSTRQGKNYGYTFGSGTRLTVV.

The rearrangement links TRBV2 to TRBJ1-1, with a tentative D call TRBD1 (5 bases). V was pared by 6 bases and J by 1 base, with 9 bases between. CDR3 length equals 13 residues. Germline V gene data show CDR1 as SNHLY and CDR2 as FYNNEI. For the CDR3, the DNA is TGTGCCAGCAGAGGGGAGGAGAACACTGAAGCTTTCTTT. Protein: CASRGEENTEAFF.

This sequence joins TRBV7-9 and TRBJ2-1; TRBD1 matches at 8 bases. Per germline, CDR1 SEHNR and CDR2 FQNEAQ (reference sequence). The trim removed 5 bases at V and 4 bases at J, leaving 10 bases unmatched. The CDR3 has 16 amino acids. CDR3 nucleotide sequence: TGTGCCAGCAGCCCAGGACAGGGCTACGAATACAATGAGCAGTTCTTC. Translating gives CASSPGQGYEYNEQFF.

The chain joins TRBV7-8 to TRBJ2-6; TRBD1 matches at 9 bases. Germline trimming cut 7 bases from V and 0 bases from J; bases unmatched to any gene: 19. The V gene's germline CDR1 is SGHVS and CDR2 FQNEAQ. The CDR3 is made up of 21 amino acids. Here the CDR3 reads CASTRRFVWDRELSGANVLTF. Written as DNA, the CDR3 is TGTGCCAGCACCCGAAGGTTCGTATGGGACAGGGAGCTCTCTGGGGCCAACGTCCTGACTTTC.

The V call is TRBV29-1, the J call TRBJ2-7; the D is unclear. This CDR3 contains 11 residues. Germline loops: CDR1 SQVTM, CDR2 ANQGSEA. Trimming stripped 6 bases from V and 3 bases from J, with 9 bases between. The DNA for the CDR3 is TGCAGCGTCGCGGTTTACTACGAGCAGTACTTC. Translation gives CSVAVYYEQYF.

V and J are TRBV11-1 and TRBJ2-1, with 8 bases that match TRBD2. V shed 2 bases and J 7 bases; nucleotides not matched to a gene: 10. This CDR3 is 16 amino acids long. Germline values: CDR1 SGHAT, CDR2 FQDESV (reference sequence). The CDR3 bases are TGTGCCAGCAGCTTAAGGGGGATAGCGGGAAATAATGAGCAGTTCTTC. It translates to CASSLRGIAGNNEQFF.

The V call is TRBV7-3, the J call TRBJ2-3, with 9 bases identical to TRBD2. There are 16 residues in the CDR3. Germline lookup yields CDR1 SGHTA and CDR2 FQGTGA. V trimming: 0 bases; J trimming: 4 bases; junction bases outside the gene matches: 5. CDR3 protein: CASSLTAGTSPDTQYF. In DNA, the CDR3 is TGTGCCAGCAGCTTAACGGCGGGGACTAGCCCAGATACGCAGTATTTT.

This sequence joins TRBV18 and TRBJ2-6; the match to TRBD1 covers 8 bases. V lost 0 bases and J lost 0; bases outside the gene matches: 7. This CDR3 region has 19 residues. Germline CDR1 KGHSH, CDR2 LQKENI. The CDR3: CASSPPGQGFSSGANVLTF. DNA of the CDR3: TGTGCCAGCTCACCACCCGGACAGGGTTTCAGCTCTGGGGCCAACGTCCTGACTTTC. Full variable domain (missing parts from reference TRBV18 and TRBJ2-6): NAGVMQNPRHLVRRRGQEARLRCSPMKGHSHVYWYRQLPEEGLKFMVYLQKENIIDESGMPKERFSAEFPKEGPSILRIQQVVRGDSAAYFCASSPPGQGFSSGANVLTFGAGSRLTVL.

This chain links TRBV7-9 with TRBJ2-1; D not resolved. The CDR3 runs to 13 residues. Trimming shortened V by 5 bases and J by 4 bases, and 9 bases separated the two germline ends. Per the germline V gene, CDR1 is SEHNR and CDR2 is FQNEAQ (reference sequence). CDR3 loop: CASSRTSYNEQFF. CDR3 DNA sequence: TGTGCCAGCAGCCGAACTTCTTACAATGAGCAGTTCTTC.

The chain has TRBV12-3 or TRBV12-4 and TRBJ1-5; D is unresolved. The CDR3 spans 12 residues. V lost 0 bases and J 7 bases, leaving 4 bases between the germline ends. The CDR3 coding sequence is TGTGCCAGCAGTTTAGCGGGCCAGCCCCAGCATTTT. It encodes CASSLAGQPQHF.

The chain links TRBV27 to TRBJ1-4; D is uncertain. CDR1 and CDR2 from the germline V gene are MNHEY and SMNVEV (reference sequence). The CDR3 has 14 amino acids. Between the trimmed V and J ends, which lost 2 bases and 7 bases, there was a span of 11 bases. CDR3: CASSLSGWTEKLFF. Written as DNA, the CDR3 is TGTGCCAGCAGTTTAAGCGGTTGGACTGAAAAACTGTTTTTT.

The CDR3 DNA follows: TGTGCCAGCAGCCCTGGACTTCTATCCTCTGGAAACACCATATATTTT. This translates into CASSPGLLSSGNTIYF. The J gene is TRBJ1-3, the V gene TRBV11-2; D not certain. Germline V CDR1 and CDR2: SGHAT, FQNNGV. The V and J ends lost 5 bases and 0 bases respectively, with 14 bases between them. The CDR3 is 16 residues long.